These 3 T cell receptor beta chains were all obtained from the same sample, sequenced in a study of blood T cells in healthy people across ages. Through a sample-barcoded 5' primer and a J-beta primer mix, a second PCR was run for 7 to 11 cycles. From the 5' RACE reads, TCRdb called clonotypes with MiXCR, one entry per CDR3 protein. The repertoire consists of approximately 730,000 distinct CDR3 sequences, with about 48% occurring once and the leading ten covering roughly 37%. The material sequenced was blood. Every receptor here comes from an older man in good health.

This clonotype appeared a few times. V and J are TRBV18 and TRBJ2-4; the match to TRBD1 covers 9 bases. Near its end, the DNA agrees better with TRBJ2-5, so the J call may be wrong. CDR1 is KGHSH and CDR2 is LQKENI in the germline V gene. The CDR3 totals 12 residues. As DNA, the CDR3 is TGTGCCGGAGGACAGGGGCAAGAGACCCAGTACTTC. Protein: CAGGQGQETQYF.

V is TRBV20-1 and J is TRBJ1-2; weak D call: TRBD1 (5 bases). Trimming stripped 3 bases from V and 4 bases from J, with 9 bases between. The germline V gene has CDR1 DFQATT and CDR2 SNEGSKA (reference sequence). This CDR3 region has 12 residues. In DNA, the CDR3 is TGCAGTGCTAGCCGACAGAGCTATGGCTACACCTTC. It yields the protein CSASRQSYGYTF.

The CDR3 sequence is CASPIAEHYEQYF. CDR3 DNA: TGTGCCAGCCCGATAGCGGAGCACTATGAGCAGTACTTC. V and J are TRBV9 and TRBJ2-7, with a possible D match to TRBD2 (6 bases). Germline CDR1 SGDLS, CDR2 YYNGEE. Between the trimmed V and J ends, which lost 7 bases and 7 bases, there was a span of 18 bases. The CDR3 covers 13 residues.